These 28 T cell receptor beta chains share one sample of origin, sequenced in a study of early T cells in non-severe SARS-CoV-2 infection. MiXCR, applied by TCRdb to the 5' RACE reads, yields one record per CDR3 protein. This sample has about 77,000 distinct CDR3 sequences, with about 16% found just once. Sequenced material: whole blood. All receptors derive from an adult who was a healthcare worker with PCR-confirmed SARS-CoV-2 infection or an uninfected control (not recorded which).

This chain joins TRBV20-1 and TRBJ2-2; D may be TRBD1 (5 bases). The germline V and J ends were trimmed by 5 bases and 7 bases, with 8 bases remaining between them. This CDR3 is built from 11 residues. Germline CDR1 reads DFQATT; CDR2 reads SNEGSKA (reference sequence). CDR3 nucleotides: TGCAGTGCTCAGGGTATCGGGGAGCTGTTTTTT. This gives the protein CSAQGIGELFF.

This clonotype appeared a single time. V is TRBV14 and J is TRBJ2-3; TRBD2 is a possible D gene (5 bases). Trimming pared 3 bases from V and 6 bases from J, leaving 16 bases between. From germline, CDR1 is SGHDN and CDR2 FVKESK. The CDR3 totals 15 residues. The CDR3 coding sequence is TGTGCCAGCAGCCATCGGAGACTATCCACCGATACGCAGTATTTT. Its protein product is CASSHRRLSTDTQYF. Using reference TRBV14 and TRBJ2-3 for the parts outside the CDR3, the full variable domain is EAGVTQFPSHSVIEKGQTVTLRCDPISGHDNLYWYRRVMGKEIKFLLHFVKESKQDESGMPNNRFLAERTGGTYSTLKVQPAELEDSGVYFCASSHRRLSTDTQYFGPGTRLTVL.

The chain has TRBV10-3 and TRBJ2-7, with 11 positions matching TRBD2. V lost 2 bases to trimming and J lost 6 bases; unmatched junction nucleotides: 6. The germline V gene encodes CDR1 ENHRY and CDR2 SYGVKD. The CDR3 totals 15 residues. The CDR3 sequence: CAISEETSGSGEQYF. The CDR3 coding sequence is TGTGCCATCAGTGAGGAAACTAGCGGGAGCGGCGAGCAGTACTTC.

This clonotype showed up many times. The genes are TRBV4-2 and TRBJ1-4; TRBD1 is a possible D gene (5 bases). Germline CDR1 is LGHNA and CDR2 is YNFKEQ. CDR3 length: 19 residues. V was clipped by 0 bases and J by 0 bases, with 17 bases between them. The DNA for the CDR3 is TGTGCCAGCAGCCAAGAGGGCTTGAGGGGACCTGCAACTAATGAAAAACTGTTTTTT. Amino acids: CASSQEGLRGPATNEKLFF.

This clonotype was seen more than once but under ten times. V usage is TRBV11-2 and J usage is TRBJ2-1, with 9 bases matching TRBD2. This CDR3 has 15 amino acids. Per germline, CDR1 SGHAT and CDR2 FQNNGV. V lost 1 base to trimming and J lost 9 bases; unmatched junction nucleotides: 7. CDR3 bases: TGTGCCAGCAGCTTAGGGGCGGGAGGGCCAGTTGAGCAGTTCTTC. It is translated as CASSLGAGGPVEQFF.

This chain uses TRBV7-8 with TRBJ2-5; D possibly uses TRBD1 or TRBD2 (6 bases each). Germline-derived CDR1 and CDR2 are SGHVS and FQNEAQ. V was pared by 4 bases and J by 7 bases, with 13 bases between. This CDR3 has 13 amino acids. This CDR3 is CASSSGASVTQYF. The DNA for the CDR3 is TGTGCCAGCAGCTCGGGGGCGTCTGTGACCCAGTACTTC.

The rearrangement joins TRBV6-6 to TRBJ1-5, with TRBD1 matching 9 bases. The junction had 9 bases not matched to a gene; V was cut back by 5 bases and J by 1 base. There are 17 residues in the CDR3. Germline CDR1 reads MNHNY; CDR2 reads SVGAGI (reference sequence). The CDR3 bases are TGTGCCAGCAGTCCCGGACAGGGGAAGAGGAGCAATCAGCCCCAGCATTTT. Protein product: CASSPGQGKRSNQPQHF.

This chain uses TRBV11-3 with TRBJ2-1, with 11 bases lining up with TRBD2. This CDR3 has 18 amino acids. Germline V gives CDR1 SGHNT, CDR2 YENEEA. V was clipped by 5 bases and J by 4 bases; unmatched bases: 13. The CDR3 coding sequence is TGTGCCAGCAGCCCCCGGCTAGCGGGAGGACCTATATACAATGAGCAGTTCTTC. It translates to CASSPRLAGGPIYNEQFF.

This clonotype occurred a few times. The chain links TRBV2 to TRBJ1-2, with D possibly matching TRBD1 (5 bases). V shed 2 bases and J shed 4 bases, with 14 bases lying between them. The germline V gene encodes CDR1 SNHLY and CDR2 FYNNEI. CDR3 length equals 15 residues. The CDR3: CASSETHETAYGYTF. In nucleotides, the CDR3 is TGTGCCAGCAGTGAAACTCATGAGACAGCCTATGGCTACACCTTC.

This sequence joins TRBV9 and TRBJ2-6; D might be TRBD1 (6 bases). This CDR3 contains 17 residues. Germline CDR1 reads SGDLS; CDR2 reads YYNGEE. The V end was cut by 2 bases, the J end by 0 bases, with 12 bases between. The DNA of the CDR3 is TGTGCCAGCAGCGTTTCGACAGGACTCTCTGGGGCCAACGTCCTGACTTTC. Translated: CASSVSTGLSGANVLTF.

This clonotype was seen only a few times. This chain links TRBV6-2 or TRBV6-3 with TRBJ2-1; D is possibly TRBD1 or TRBD2 (7 bases each). CDR3 length: 14 residues. Germline V gene lookup returns CDR1 MNHEY and CDR2 SVGEGT. The germline V and J ends were trimmed by 8 bases and 1 base, with 12 bases remaining between them. The DNA for the CDR3 is TGTGCCAGCGCAGGGGGGGAATCCTACAATGAGCAGTTCTTC. It specifies CASAGGESYNEQFF.

This CDR3 reads CASSLSGSEQFF. The CDR3 coding sequence is TGTGCCAGCAGCTTGTCAGGGTCCGAGCAGTTCTTC. The rearrangement joins TRBV7-8 to TRBJ2-1; possibly TRBD1 for D (5 bases). CDR1 is SGHVS, CDR2 FQNEAQ, per germline. This CDR3 region has 12 residues. V dropped 3 bases and J dropped 10 bases, with 10 bases sitting between them.

With regard to this clonotype: One junction end disagrees with the germline gene, perhaps due to a read error. This chain links TRBV4-1 with TRBJ1-2; D may be TRBD1 (5 bases). Germline V gene data show CDR1 as MGHRA and CDR2 as YSYEKL. CDR3 length equals 15 residues. The chain's CDR3 is CASSQYLQGGYGYAF. CDR3 DNA: TGCGCCAGCAGCCAGTATCTCCAGGGCGGGTATGGCTACGCCTTC.

V gene TRBV20-1 combines with J gene TRBJ2-7, with D perhaps assigned TRBD1 or TRBD2 (5 bases each). Germline V gene data show CDR1 as DFQATT and CDR2 as SNEGSKA (reference sequence). The ends were cut back, 6 bases at V and 2 bases at J, with 14 bases in the middle. The CDR3 totals 13 residues. This CDR3 reads CSAHRDATYEQYF. Here the CDR3 DNA reads TGCAGTGCCCATCGGGACGCAACCTACGAGCAGTACTTC.

In regard to this clonotype: A junction end diverges from the germline sequence, so it may reflect a read error. This chain links TRBV6-6 with TRBJ1-3; TRBD1 might be the D (5 bases). The germline V gene has CDR1 MNHNY and CDR2 SVGAGI (reference sequence). The CDR3 sequence is 12 residues long. The CDR3 DNA reads TGTGCCAGCAGCCCTCCGGGACTCCAAGTACTATTT. It encodes CASSPPGLQVLF.

The J gene is TRBJ2-7, the V gene TRBV12-3 or TRBV12-4; perhaps TRBD1 as D (5 bases). The V gene lost 0 bases and the J gene lost 0 bases, with 9 bases spanning the gap. The CDR3 extends over 15 amino acids. The CDR3: CASSLAGAFSYEQYF. The CDR3 bases are TGTGCCAGCAGTTTAGCAGGGGCCTTCTCCTACGAGCAGTACTTC.

The chain couples TRBV7-6 to TRBJ2-1, with TRBD2 identical over 9 bases. The CDR3 is made up of 13 amino acids. The junction had 4 bases not matched to a gene; V was cut back by 5 bases and J by 8 bases. Germline lookup yields CDR1 SGHVS and CDR2 FNYEAQ. CDR3 DNA: TGTGCCAGCAGCCTAGGACTAGCGTATGAGCAGTTCTTC. Its translation is CASSLGLAYEQFF.

The rearrangement uses TRBV12-3 or TRBV12-4 and TRBJ2-7, with unresolved D. The CDR3 is 16 residues long. Trimming removed 0 bases from V and 5 bases from J, with 17 bases in between. The CDR3 protein is CASSLAVIGPSHEQYF. CDR3 sequence (DNA): TGTGCCAGCAGTTTAGCGGTTATAGGACCAAGTCACGAGCAGTACTTC.

This clonotype was counted only a few times. V is TRBV6-6 and J is TRBJ1-2; maybe TRBD1 (5 bases). CDR3 size: 13 residues. V lost 6 bases and J 4 bases, leaving 12 bases between the germline ends. Germline V gene lookup returns CDR1 MNHNY and CDR2 SVGAGI (reference sequence). The CDR3 sequence is CASRGRYLYGYTF. The CDR3 region has the DNA TGTGCCAGCAGGGGGCGATACCTCTATGGCTACACCTTC.

This clonotype has more than one count but fewer than ten. This chain connects TRBV4-2 to TRBJ2-7; D may be TRBD2 (6 bases). This CDR3 region has 14 residues. The V gene lost 0 bases and the J gene lost 13 bases, with 19 bases spanning the gap. In germline, CDR1 is LGHNA, CDR2 YNFKEQ. CDR3 region: CASSQDSEVAAFYF. The CDR3 DNA reads as TGTGCCAGCAGCCAAGATTCCGAGGTAGCGGCTTTTTACTTC.

This chain connects TRBV12-2 to TRBJ2-7. TRBV12-2 is shown as a pseudogene. CDR3 length: 11 amino acids. The CDR3 bases are TGTGCAAGTCGCTCGAACGACGAGCAGTACTTC. Residues: CASRSNDEQYF.

The chain combines TRBV7-3 with TRBJ2-1, with D perhaps being TRBD1 or TRBD2 (5 bases each). Germline lookup yields CDR1 SGHTA and CDR2 FQGTGA. There are 14 residues in the CDR3. V gave up 1 base and J gave up 4 bases, with 8 bases separating them. The CDR3 protein is CASSLIGAYNEQFF. The CDR3 DNA sequence: TGTGCCAGCAGCTTAATCGGGGCTTACAATGAGCAGTTCTTC.

J is TRBJ2-1 and V is TRBV7-2; D is perhaps TRBD1 or TRBD2 (5 bases each). Germline CDR1 reads SGHTA; CDR2 reads FQGNSA. Trimming took off 7 bases at V and 4 bases at J, with 17 bases between the two ends. This CDR3 region has 15 residues. CDR3 in amino acids: CASTPNGAAYNEQFF. For the CDR3, the DNA is TGTGCCAGCACCCCTAACGGGGCGGCTTACAATGAGCAGTTCTTC. Drawing the rest from reference TRBV7-2 and TRBJ2-1, the complete variable domain is GAGVSQSPSNKVTEKGKDVELRCDPISGHTALYWYRQSLGQGLEFLIYFQGNSAPDKSGLPSDRFSAERTGGSVSTLTIQRTQQEDSAVYLCASTPNGAAYNEQFFGPGTRLTVL.

The chain is built from TRBV19 and TRBJ1-2; no definite D call. Per the germline V gene, CDR1 is LNHDA and CDR2 is SQIVND (reference sequence). Trimming took off 6 bases at V and 8 bases at J, with 19 bases between the two ends. The CDR3 contains 14 residues. The chain's CDR3 is CASRPPSGIGGYTF. DNA of the CDR3: TGTGCCAGTAGGCCCCCGTCCGGGATAGGAGGCTACACCTTC. The full variable domain, its missing parts supplied by reference TRBV19 and TRBJ1-2, is DGGITQSPKYLFRKEGQNVTLSCEQNLNHDAMYWYRQDPGQGLRLIYYSQIVNDFQKGDIAEGYSVSREKKESFPLTVTSAQKNPTAFYLCASRPPSGIGGYTFGSGTRLTVV.

The rearrangement uses TRBV7-6 and TRBJ1-1; 12 positions agree with TRBD1. The CDR3 length is 17 residues. The V gene's germline CDR1 is SGHVS and CDR2 FNYEAQ. Trimming took 3 bases from V and 4 from J; bases not matched to a gene: 9. The CDR3 region has the DNA TGTGCCAGCAGCTTGCGGGGGACAGGGGGCTCGGCCACTGAAGCTTTCTTT. Translating gives CASSLRGTGGSATEAFF.

This clonotype appeared a few times. V and J are TRBV18 and TRBJ1-2; TRBD1 is a possible D gene (6 bases). The CDR3 spans 14 residues. Germline lookup yields CDR1 KGHSH and CDR2 LQKENI. Deletions cut 3 bases from V and 6 bases from J, with 14 bases between. The CDR3 DNA is TGTGCCAGCTCACCTTGGACAGCACAAGATGGCTACACCTTC. Translating it yields CASSPWTAQDGYTF.

This clonotype was seen a handful of times. The chain recombines TRBV29-1 with TRBJ2-3; 7 nucleotides align to TRBD2. V shed 3 bases and J 2 bases; nucleotides not matched to a gene: 11. This CDR3 comprises 16 residues. Looked up from germline, CDR1 is SQVTM and CDR2 is ANQGSEA. The CDR3 reads CSVEGEGHLSTDTQYF. In DNA, the CDR3 is TGCAGCGTTGAGGGGGAGGGCCACCTATCCACAGATACGCAGTATTTT.

This chain uses TRBV30 with TRBJ1-1; D may be TRBD1 (5 bases). The germline V gene has CDR1 GTSNPN and CDR2 SVGIG (reference sequence). The germline V and J ends were trimmed by 1 base and 5 bases, with 14 bases remaining between them. This CDR3 region has 14 residues. CDR3 DNA: TGTGCCTGGAGTGCCCCCCTCAGGGAGACTGAAGCTTTCTTT. It specifies CAWSAPLRETEAFF.